The next 31 T cell receptor beta chains were all read from a single sample in a study of T cell clonality in common variable immunodeficiency. Generated by immunoSEQ multiplex PCR, the TCRdb table keeps only in-frame clones and is missing some. The specimen has about 35,000 clones, none found just once. The material sequenced was peripheral blood mononuclear cells. Receptors were obtained from a person aged 18 to 70 in good health.

Ten or more counts support this clone. Coverage ceases 3 residues before the CDR3 finishes, and the germline J gene fills in the end. The V call is TRBV29-1, the J call TRBJ1-2; D not resolved. The germline V gene encodes CDR1 SQVTM and CDR2 ANQGSEA. Trimming removed 8 bases at V and 4 bases at J, with 14 bases between. The CDR3 has 12 residues. The covered CDR3 bases are TGCAGCATCCAAAGGGCAACCTATGGC. The encoded protein is CSIQRATYG. The whole CDR3 reads CSIQRATYGYTF.

This clone was recorded a few times. The read terminates 3 residues before the CDR3 end, so the remaining end is supplied by the germline J gene. The rearrangement joins TRBV7-6 to TRBJ2-5; 7 nucleotides line up with TRBD2. The CDR3 sequence is 15 residues long. Germline CDR1 SGHVS, CDR2 FNYEAQ. V lost 1 base to trimming and J lost 4 bases; unmatched junction nucleotides: 6. The CDR3 is CASSLGGGEGETQYF. CDR3 DNA, as far as it was read: TGTGCCAGCAGCTTAGGGGGGGGTGAAGGAGAGACC.

As concerns this clone: A read error may account for a junction end that differs from germline. The sequenced CDR3 bases are TGTTCCAGCAGCGCTTCAGGGTACGGGGAG. This translates into CSSSASGYGE. The whole CDR3 sequence is CSSSASGYGELFF. This chain joins TRBV7-9 and TRBJ2-2; D might be TRBD1 (5 bases). The read comes to an end 3 residues before the CDR3 does, leaving the germline J gene to fill in the end. Germline V CDR1 and CDR2: SEHNR, FQNEAQ (reference sequence). CDR3 length: 13 amino acids.

At least ten counts were recorded for this clone. The read ends 3 residues shy of where the CDR3 ends; the end is completed using the germline J gene. The V call is TRBV18, the J call TRBJ1-6; TRBD1 might be the D (6 bases). The germline V and J ends were trimmed by 4 bases and 10 bases, with 14 bases remaining between them. The germline CDR1 and CDR2 sequences are KGHSH and LQKENI. The CDR3 is 14 residues long. The covered CDR3 bases are TGTGCCAGCTCACTTTCAGGGGAAAGGTCACCC. This encodes CASSLSGERSP. The complete CDR3 protein is CASSLSGERSPLHF.

This clone came up a few times. The CDR3 sequence is CASSFYRQNYNEQFF. Partial CDR3 DNA: TGTGCCAGCAGCTTTTACCGACAGAATTACAATGAG. The V and J genes are TRBV7-9 and TRBJ2-1, with D maybe TRBD1 (5 bases). The read falls 3 residues short of the CDR3 end, and the missing part is taken from the germline J gene. This CDR3 has 15 residues. V gave up 3 bases and J gave up 4 bases, with 13 bases separating them. The germline V gene encodes CDR1 SEHNR and CDR2 FQNEAQ (reference sequence).

This clone was detected ten times or more. The CDR3 end lies 3 residues beyond the end of the read and is filled in from the germline J gene. The chain carries TRBV7-9 and TRBJ1-4, with 10 bases identical to TRBD1. Germline assignment: CDR1 SEHNR and CDR2 FQNEAQ (reference sequence). This CDR3 is 15 amino acids long. Trimming removed 4 bases from V and 8 bases from J; junction bases left unmatched: 7. CDR3 sequence reads: CASSSPGQGPEKLFF. CDR3 bases read: TGTGCCAGCAGCTCCCCGGGACAGGGGCCGGAAAAA.

This clone was seen repeatedly, ten times or more. Sequencing ends 3 residues short of the CDR3 end; the germline J gene provides the rest. J is TRBJ1-2 and V is TRBV14, with D possibly being TRBD1 (6 bases). V lost 4 bases to trimming and J lost 5 bases, with 20 bases between them. The CDR3 spans 16 residues. The V gene's germline CDR1 is SGHDN and CDR2 FVKESK. CDR3 DNA (partial): TGTGCCAGCAGCCGATTTTCCGGACAGACTGTGTATGGC. Translation gives CASSRFSGQTVYG. The whole CDR3 reads CASSRFSGQTVYGYTF. Filled out from reference TRBV14 and TRBJ1-2, the complete variable domain reads EAGVTQFPSHSVIEKGQTVTLRCDPISGHDNLYWYRRVMGKEIKFLLHFVKESKQDESGMPNNRFLAERTGGTYSTLKVQPAELEDSGVYFCASSRFSGQTVYGYTFGSGTRLTVV.

This clone came up a few times. Coverage ceases 3 residues before the CDR3 finishes, and the germline J gene fills in the end. The chain uses TRBV19 and TRBJ1-2; 8 nucleotides agree with TRBD1. This CDR3 is built from 15 residues. CDR1 and CDR2 (germline): LNHDA, SQIVND (reference sequence). Trimming took 5 bases from V and 4 from J; bases not matched to a gene: 9. The CDR3 region is CASSPGQGLFYGYTF. The DNA read from the CDR3 is TGTGCCAGTAGTCCAGGACAGGGTCTTTTCTATGGC.

Comments on this clone: The read stops 3 residues short of the end of the CDR3; the missing end is completed from the germline J gene. The rearrangement joins TRBV2 to TRBJ1-1; D is unresolved. Between the trimmed V and J ends, which lost 4 bases and 2 bases, there was a span of 8 bases. Germline V gene sequence: CDR1 SNHLY, CDR2 FYNNEI. This CDR3 is built from 13 residues. The CDR3 sequence: CASSAPVNTEAFF. CDR3 DNA (partial): TGTGCCAGCAGTGCTCCGGTTAACACTGAA.

At least ten counts were recorded for this clone. The read finishes 3 residues shy of the CDR3 end, and the germline J gene is used to complete it. This rearrangement joins TRBV7-2 to TRBJ2-7, with D possibly TRBD2 on 5 matching bases. The ends were cut back, 2 bases at V and 3 bases at J, with 5 bases in the middle. Germline V lookup: CDR1 SGHTA, CDR2 FQGNSA. This CDR3 is 12 amino acids long. The chain's CDR3 is CASSLRGYEQYF. The DNA read from the CDR3 is TGTGCCAGCAGCTTACGGGGCTACGAG.

This clone was observed at least ten times. The covered CDR3 bases are TGTGCCAGCACCCTCACAGGGGGCTGGGGCTACGAG. Its protein is CASTLTGGWGYE. The entire CDR3 protein reads CASTLTGGWGYEQYF. This chain uses TRBV28 with TRBJ2-7; 9 nucleotides match TRBD1. The read finishes 3 residues shy of the CDR3 end, and the germline J gene is used to complete it. Germline CDR1 reads MDHEN; CDR2 reads SYDVKM. With V trimmed by 7 bases and J by 3 bases, 10 bases remained unmatched. This CDR3 is 15 amino acids long.

This clone was seen more than once but under ten times. Sequencing ends 3 residues short of the CDR3 end; the germline J gene provides the rest. The chain uses TRBV19 and TRBJ2-3; a weak D match, TRBD1 (6 bases). The germline gives CDR1 LNHDA, CDR2 SQIVND (reference sequence). The CDR3 runs to 17 residues. Partial CDR3 DNA: TGTGCCAGTAGTCCCCTGGCAGGGGCCGGTGGCAATCAGCCG. It encodes CASSPLAGAGGNQP. The full CDR3 reads CASSPLAGAGGNQPQYF.

To note about this clone: From the germline J gene comes the end of the CDR3, since the read stops 3 residues before it. The chain recombines TRBV19 with TRBJ1-1, with TRBD1 matching over 7 bases. Germline V gives CDR1 LNHDA, CDR2 SQIVND (reference sequence). The CDR3 spans 13 residues. The ends lost 5 bases at V and 4 bases at J; junction bases unmatched: 4. CDR3 region: CASSSGGSTEAFF. The part of the CDR3 DNA that was read is TGTGCCAGTAGTTCAGGGGGGTCCACTGAA.

This clone was seen ten or more times. The CDR3 end falls 3 residues outside the read, so it is completed with the germline J gene. This chain links TRBV13 with TRBJ2-4, with TRBD2 as a possible D gene (6 bases). Germline V gene data show CDR1 as PRHDT and CDR2 as FYEKMQ (reference sequence). The V gene lost 6 bases and the J gene lost 2 bases, with 14 bases spanning the gap. The CDR3 is 15 amino acids. The sequenced CDR3 bases are TGTGCCAGCAGTCATCCGGGGGATACCAAAAACATT. It translates to CASSHPGDTKNI. The complete CDR3 protein is CASSHPGDTKNIQYF.

This clone was counted ten times or more. With the read ending 3 residues before the CDR3 end, the germline J gene is used to fill in that end. The V call is TRBV2, the J call TRBJ1-1; no definite D call. Trimming shortened V by 3 bases and J by 7 bases, and 15 bases separated the two germline ends. The CDR3 consists of 14 residues. Germline CDR1 reads SNHLY; CDR2 reads FYNNEI. The sequenced part of the CDR3 DNA is TGTGCCAGCAGTGAGGAGCGGCGGGCACATGAA. Translating it yields CASSEERRAHE. The full CDR3 protein reads CASSEERRAHEAFF.

This clone was detected ten times or more. The read terminates 3 residues before the CDR3 end, so the remaining end is supplied by the germline J gene. This chain uses TRBV5-6 with TRBJ1-2, with D possibly being TRBD1 (5 bases). From germline, CDR1 is SGHDT and CDR2 YYEEEE. The CDR3 consists of 14 residues. The V end lost 3 bases, the J end lost 3 bases, and 12 bases lay between the germline ends. The CDR3 loop is CASSSLGADYGYTF. The sequenced part of the CDR3 DNA is TGTGCCAGCAGCTCCTTAGGGGCCGACTATGGC.

This clone was seen only a few times. From the germline J gene comes the end of the CDR3, since the read stops 3 residues before it. The gene calls are TRBV6-4 and TRBJ2-1; 7 bases map to TRBD2. CDR1 MRHNA and CDR2 SNTAGT come from the germline V gene. V was clipped by 2 bases and J by 8 bases; unmatched bases: 3. This CDR3 is 13 amino acids long. The CDR3 bases that were read are TGTGCCAGCAGTGACCGGGGGAGGGATGAG. It encodes CASSDRGRDE. From start to end, the CDR3 is CASSDRGRDEQFF.

This clone was picked up a small number of times. The CDR3 end is not reached by the read, which stops 3 residues before it; the germline J gene fills it in. The chain combines TRBV30 with TRBJ1-2, with TRBD1 identical over 7 bases. This CDR3 has 14 amino acids. Germline CDR1 reads GTSNPN; CDR2 reads SVGIG (reference sequence). The sequenced part of the CDR3 DNA is TGTGCCTCCGGAGACAGGGACAACACAGATACC. It codes for CASGDRDNTDT. The whole CDR3 is CASGDRDNTDTYTF.

Comment on this clone: The read terminates 3 residues ahead of where the CDR3 ends, so the germline J gene completes it. The rearrangement joins TRBV7-9 to TRBJ2-3; 9 bases match TRBD2. The CDR3 extends over 15 amino acids. The ends lost 1 base at V and 5 bases at J; junction bases unmatched: 4. Germline CDR1 reads SEHNR; CDR2 reads FQNEAQ (reference sequence). The sequenced part of the CDR3 DNA is TGTGCCAGCAGCTTAGGGGTAGCGGGAGTAGATACG. As protein: CASSLGVAGVDT. The whole CDR3 reads CASSLGVAGVDTQYF.

This clone showed up many times. The read halts 3 residues ahead of the CDR3 end, with the missing end drawn from the germline J gene. The chain links TRBV29-1 to TRBJ2-3, with 8 bases identical to TRBD1. The germline gives CDR1 SQVTM, CDR2 ANQGSEA. J gave up 2 bases and V 6 bases, and 4 bases lay outside the gene matches. The CDR3 totals 13 residues. The covered CDR3 bases are TGCAGCGTGGACAGGGAAGACACAGATACG. Protein product: CSVDREDTDT. The full CDR3 sequence reads CSVDREDTDTQYF.

The sample holds a few counts of this clone. The read halts 3 residues ahead of the CDR3 end, with the missing end drawn from the germline J gene. This chain joins TRBV7-6 and TRBJ1-2; D possibly corresponds to TRBD1 (6 bases). The length of the CDR3 is 14 residues. CDR1 and CDR2 from the germline V gene are SGHVS and FNYEAQ. Trimming left V 4 bases short and J 7 bases short, with 16 bases between. The CDR3 loop reads CASSSEVGGGGYTF. CDR3 DNA, as far as it was read: TGTGCCAGCAGCTCGGAGGTGGGAGGGGGTGGC.

Notes on this clone: The read ends 3 residues before the CDR3 terminus; that terminus is restored from the germline J gene. This chain links TRBV7-3 with TRBJ1-6, with a possible D match to TRBD1 (5 bases). CDR3 size: 16 residues. Germline V gene lookup returns CDR1 SGHTA and CDR2 FQGTGA. Trimming removed 5 bases from V and 5 bases from J, with 16 bases in between. The CDR3 protein is CASSLRGGTDNSPLHF. Incomplete CDR3 DNA: TGTGCCAGCAGCCTCCGCGGGGGGACGGATAATTCACCC.

This clone was counted at least ten times. Read coverage stops 3 residues before the CDR3 terminus; the germline J gene supplies the remainder. The V call is TRBV7-3, the J call TRBJ1-2, with D possibly TRBD1 on 6 matching bases. Trimming removed 3 bases at V and 0 bases at J, with 14 bases between. Germline V CDR1 and CDR2: SGHTA, FQGTGA. This CDR3 spans 16 amino acids. CDR3 DNA, as far as it was read: TGTGCCAGCAGCTTGACCCAGGGGCCTTCTAACTATGGC. It is translated as CASSLTQGPSNYG. The whole CDR3 protein is CASSLTQGPSNYGYTF.

This clone came up a few times. The read finishes 3 residues shy of the CDR3 end, and the germline J gene is used to complete it. V usage is TRBV30 and J usage is TRBJ1-4; 11 bases line up with TRBD1. V was clipped by 0 bases and J by 7 bases; unmatched bases: 4. Per germline, CDR1 GTSNPN and CDR2 SVGIG (reference sequence). The CDR3 has 15 amino acids. The CDR3 reads CAWSVQDRGLEKLFF. The sequenced CDR3 bases are TGTGCCTGGAGTGTACAGGACAGGGGGCTTGAAAAA.

This clone was recorded many times. Sequencing ends 3 residues short of the CDR3 end; the germline J gene provides the rest. The chain uses TRBV29-1 and TRBJ2-7; the D gene is possibly TRBD1 (6 bases). The V and J ends lost 7 bases and 6 bases respectively, with 25 bases between them. This CDR3 comprises 15 residues. The germline V gene has CDR1 SQVTM and CDR2 ANQGSEA. CDR3 DNA (partial): TGCAGCGCCGGAGGTCCAGTAGGACAGAGACTCGAG. It encodes CSAGGPVGQRLE. The entire CDR3 sequence reads CSAGGPVGQRLEQYF.

This clone was detected only a few times. Read coverage stops 3 residues before the CDR3 terminus; the germline J gene supplies the remainder. The gene calls are TRBV10-2 and TRBJ2-1; D gene uncertain. Germline loops: CDR1 WSHSY, CDR2 SAAADI. V lost 0 bases to trimming and J lost 8 bases, with 23 bases between them. The CDR3 loop spans 18 amino acids. The CDR3 here is CASSESRGEDWAIYEQFF. The covered CDR3 bases are TGCGCCAGCAGTGAGTCGAGAGGTGAGGATTGGGCAATCTATGAG.

This clone has more than one count but fewer than ten. Read coverage stops 3 residues before the CDR3 terminus; the germline J gene supplies the remainder. This chain connects TRBV2 to TRBJ1-2; weak D call: TRBD1 (6 bases). The V end lost 3 bases, the J end lost 1 base, and 9 bases lay between the germline ends. Per germline, CDR1 SNHLY and CDR2 FYNNEI. The CDR3 has 14 amino acids. The CDR3 loop reads CASSDRGFNYGYTF. CDR3 bases read: TGTGCCAGCAGTGACAGGGGTTTTAACTATGGC.

At least ten counts were recorded for this clone. The read comes to an end 3 residues before the CDR3 does, leaving the germline J gene to fill in the end. J is TRBJ1-2 and V is TRBV30; the D is unclear. Germline assignment: CDR1 GTSNPN and CDR2 SVGIG (reference sequence). Trimming took off 7 bases at V and 4 bases at J, with 13 bases between the two ends. This CDR3 is built from 12 residues. CDR3 DNA, as far as it was read: TGTGCCTCTGAATCCGGGGTCTATGGC. This gives the protein CASESGVYG. The whole CDR3 sequence is CASESGVYGYTF.

In its sample, this clone was seen many times. Read coverage stops 3 residues before the CDR3 terminus; the germline J gene supplies the remainder. The chain carries TRBV28 and TRBJ2-7; the match to TRBD1 covers 8 bases. The V segment lost 6 bases and the J segment 4 bases; nucleotides outside the gene matches: 8. The germline CDR1 and CDR2 sequences are MDHEN and SYDVKM. The CDR3 is 14 amino acids. CDR3 DNA, as far as it was read: TGTGCCAGCAGGCTGGACAGGGTGGTTTACGAG. It encodes CASRLDRVVYE. The entire CDR3 protein reads CASRLDRVVYEQYF.

This clone was found a few times. Read sequence stops 3 residues before the CDR3 end, and the germline J gene provides the missing end. The genes are TRBV6-1 and TRBJ1-2; possible D gene TRBD1, 5 bases. This CDR3 comprises 15 residues. CDR1 is MNHNS and CDR2 is SASEGT in the germline V gene. The ends were cut back, 0 bases at V and 4 bases at J, with 12 bases in the middle. The DNA read from the CDR3 is TGTGCCAGCAGTGAAGCGGGGCCGGGGGGCTATGGC. Translating gives CASSEAGPGGYG. The whole CDR3 protein reads CASSEAGPGGYGYTF.

A note on this clone: The read ends 3 residues shy of where the CDR3 ends; the end is completed using the germline J gene. This chain uses TRBV30 with TRBJ1-5; TRBD1 aligns across 9 bases. This CDR3 spans 13 amino acids. Germline V gene data show CDR1 as GTSNPN and CDR2 as SVGIG (reference sequence). Trimming cost V 3 bases and J 6 bases; bases outside gene matches: 3. Incomplete CDR3 DNA: TGTGCCTGGAGCGGGACAGGGAGTCAGCCC. Protein product: CAWSGTGSQP. The CDR3 in its entirety is CAWSGTGSQPQHF.